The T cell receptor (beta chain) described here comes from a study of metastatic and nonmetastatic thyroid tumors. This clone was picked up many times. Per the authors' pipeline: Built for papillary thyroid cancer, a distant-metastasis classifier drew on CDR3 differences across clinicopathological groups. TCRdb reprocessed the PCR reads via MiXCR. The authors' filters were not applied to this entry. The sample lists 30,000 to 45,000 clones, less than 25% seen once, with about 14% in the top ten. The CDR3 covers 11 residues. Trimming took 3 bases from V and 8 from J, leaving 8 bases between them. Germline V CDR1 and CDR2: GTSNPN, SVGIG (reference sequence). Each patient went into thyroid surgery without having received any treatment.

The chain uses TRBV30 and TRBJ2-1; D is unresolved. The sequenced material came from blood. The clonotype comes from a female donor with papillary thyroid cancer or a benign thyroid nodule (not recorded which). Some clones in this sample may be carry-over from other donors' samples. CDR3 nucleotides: TGTGCCTGGAGGACTTGGGATGAGCAGTTCTTC. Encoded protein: CAWRTWDEQFF.